Below are 24 T cell receptor beta chains sequenced from a single sample in a study of shared clonotypes between healthy human individuals. The protocol was immunoSEQ multiplex PCR, while the TCRdb copy is restricted to in-frame clones and leaves out a portion. The repertoire holds over 2 million clones, 85% to 95% seen once, with approximately 0.4% in the top ten. The specimen was naive CD4+ T cells from PBMCs. This sample's subset: CD45RA+ positively selected. These receptors came from a man younger than 35 in good health. Some clones in this sample may be carry-over from other donors' samples.

This sequence joins TRBV5-8 and TRBJ2-7; D gene ambiguous. The CDR3 is 12 amino acids. The V end was cut by 4 bases, the J end by 5 bases, with 10 bases between. Germline V gene lookup returns CDR1 SGHTS and CDR2 YDEGEE. CDR3 protein: CASSPRSHEQYF. The CDR3 nucleotides read TGTGCCAGCAGCCCCCGGTCCCACGAGCAGTACTTC.

V and J are TRBV2 and TRBJ1-5; 9 bases line up with TRBD1. The CDR3 covers 16 residues. V trimming: 4 bases; J trimming: 6 bases; junction bases outside the gene matches: 10. Looked up from germline, CDR1 is SNHLY and CDR2 is FYNNEI. CDR3 sequence: CASSATGTGSGQPQHF. The CDR3 bases are TGTGCCAGCAGTGCCACCGGGACAGGGAGCGGTCAGCCCCAGCATTTT. The full variable domain, with the rest looked up from reference TRBV2 and TRBJ1-5, is EPEVTQTPSHQVTQMGQEVILRCVPISNHLYFYWYRQILGQKVEFLVSFYNNEISEKSEIFDDQFSVERPDGSNFTLKIRSTKLEDSAMYFCASSATGTGSGQPQHFGDGTRLSIL.

The chain uses TRBV9 and TRBJ1-5; 8 positions agree with TRBD1. This CDR3 comprises 19 residues. Germline V CDR1 and CDR2: SGDLS, YYNGEE. Germline trimming cut 0 bases from V and 2 bases from J; bases unmatched to any gene: 13. CDR3 DNA: TGTGCCAGCAGCGTAGTAGGAGACAGGGGTCCTTGGGGCAATCAGCCCCAGCATTTT. Its protein is CASSVVGDRGPWGNQPQHF.

The chain links TRBV19 to TRBJ2-1, with 16 bases that match TRBD2. This CDR3 spans 19 amino acids. V shed 5 bases and J 2 bases; nucleotides not matched to a gene: 9. Per the germline V gene, CDR1 is LNHDA and CDR2 is SQIVND (reference sequence). The CDR3 protein is CASSRTGTSGRGAYNEQFF. The DNA of the CDR3 is TGTGCCAGTAGTCGAACCGGGACTAGCGGGAGGGGAGCCTACAATGAGCAGTTCTTC.

V is TRBV4-1 and J is TRBJ1-2; D not resolved. The V end lost 0 bases, the J end lost 4 bases, and 15 bases lay between the germline ends. Germline CDR1 reads MGHRA; CDR2 reads YSYEKL. This CDR3 has 16 residues. CDR3 coding DNA: TGCGCCAGCAGCCAAGATGGCAGCCGGCAAATCTATGGCTACACCTTC. Its protein is CASSQDGSRQIYGYTF.

This rearrangement joins TRBV5-1 to TRBJ2-1, with D tentatively TRBD1 (5 bases). The CDR3 is made up of 16 amino acids. Per the germline V gene, CDR1 is SGHRS and CDR2 is YFSETQ. V dropped 0 bases and J dropped 6 bases, with 16 bases sitting between them. CDR3 DNA sequence: TGCGCCAGCAGCTTGGCCAGCCAGGGATGGGGCAATGAGCAGTTCTTC. Its translation: CASSLASQGWGNEQFF.

The chain links TRBV5-1 to TRBJ2-5, with D possibly TRBD1 on 5 matching bases. V gave up 0 bases and J gave up 2 bases, with 14 bases separating them. The CDR3 totals 16 residues. The V gene's germline CDR1 is SGHRS and CDR2 YFSETQ. This CDR3 reads CASSLAGQGTQETQYF. CDR3 coding DNA: TGCGCCAGCAGCTTGGCCGGTCAGGGCACGCAAGAGACCCAGTACTTC.

This sequence joins TRBV29-1 and TRBJ2-1; D is uncertain. Germline V gene sequence: CDR1 SQVTM, CDR2 ANQGSEA. CDR3 length equals 9 residues. Trimming cost V 0 bases and J 9 bases, with 0 bases left between them. The CDR3 bases are TGCAGCGTTGAAGATGAGCAGTTCTTC. Protein product: CSVEDEQFF.

The rearrangement joins TRBV19 to TRBJ2-4, with TRBD2 matching over 7 bases. This CDR3 region has 13 residues. Per germline, CDR1 LNHDA and CDR2 SQIVND (reference sequence). V gave up 6 bases and J gave up 9 bases; unmatched junction bases: 8. The DNA of the CDR3 is TGTGCCAGTAGGACTAGCCCGGGGGGCATTCAGTACTTC. This encodes CASRTSPGGIQYF.

This chain joins TRBV6-1 and TRBJ1-2; D is possibly TRBD1 (5 bases). CDR1 and CDR2 (germline): MNHNS, SASEGT. There are 14 residues in the CDR3. V was pared by 7 bases and J by 4 bases, with 16 bases between. DNA for the CDR3: TGTGCCAGCACCCTTGGGGGAGCTAGCTATGGCTACACCTTC. This encodes CASTLGGASYGYTF.

V usage is TRBV19 and J usage is TRBJ1-5; 11 nucleotides match TRBD1. This CDR3 comprises 17 residues. The ends lost 6 bases at V and 2 bases at J; junction bases unmatched: 9. CDR1 is LNHDA and CDR2 is SQIVND in the germline V gene (reference sequence). CDR3: CASRRTGGEYGNQPQHF. The CDR3 DNA reads as TGTGCCAGTAGGCGGACAGGGGGCGAGTATGGCAATCAGCCCCAGCATTTT.

The chain recombines TRBV28 with TRBJ2-3; unclear D gene. The CDR3 is 14 residues long. CDR1 and CDR2 (germline): MDHEN, SYDVKM. V was cut by 7 bases and J by 4 bases, with 15 bases left in between. The DNA for the CDR3 is TGTGCCAGCATCCCAGGCAGGTTCCCAGATACGCAGTATTTT. This sequence encodes CASIPGRFPDTQYF.

The chain has TRBV27 and TRBJ2-5; 11 nucleotides align to TRBD2. This CDR3 has 15 amino acids. Germline CDR1 MNHEY, CDR2 SMNVEV (reference sequence). J was trimmed by 4 bases and V by 2 bases; bases with no gene match: 3. The CDR3 DNA reads as TGTGCCAGCAGTTTAACTAGCGGGAGAGGAGAGACCCAGTACTTC. Its protein product is CASSLTSGRGETQYF.

The V gene is TRBV5-1, the J gene TRBJ2-7; possible D gene TRBD1, 6 bases. Germline assignment: CDR1 SGHRS and CDR2 YFSETQ. The CDR3 is 15 amino acids. The V and J ends lost 4 bases and 5 bases respectively, with 19 bases between them. The DNA for the CDR3 is TGCGCCAGCAGCCGCGATACAGGGTTCCCCAACGAGCAGTACTTC. Translated: CASSRDTGFPNEQYF.

The CDR3 protein is CASSLAGTVDEQYF. The CDR3 coding sequence is TGTGCCAGCAGCTTAGCGGGGACGGTGGACGAGCAGTACTTC. J is TRBJ2-7 and V is TRBV11-1; D may correspond to TRBD1 or TRBD2 (5 bases each). V was trimmed by 0 bases and J by 5 bases, leaving 11 bases between them. In germline, CDR1 is SGHAT, CDR2 FQDESV (reference sequence). This CDR3 contains 14 residues.

The J gene is TRBJ2-2, the V gene TRBV5-1, with 10 bases that match TRBD2. This CDR3 has 16 residues. The trim removed 4 bases at V and 2 bases at J, leaving 5 bases unmatched. CDR1 and CDR2 from the germline V gene are SGHRS and YFSETQ. The CDR3 is CASSTGTSANTGELFF. In DNA, the CDR3 is TGCGCCAGCAGCACCGGGACTAGCGCAAACACCGGGGAGCTGTTTTTT.

This rearrangement joins TRBV11-2 to TRBJ2-5, with 7 bases lining up with TRBD2. V shed 3 bases, J shed 5 bases, and the junction held 9 bases outside the gene matches. The germline V gene encodes CDR1 SGHAT and CDR2 FQNNGV. There are 15 residues in the CDR3. The CDR3 loop is CASSFRGRAGETQYF. For the CDR3, the DNA is TGTGCCAGCAGCTTTAGAGGGAGGGCCGGGGAGACCCAGTACTTC.

This chain uses TRBV27 with TRBJ2-1, with TRBD1 identical over 8 bases. V gave up 5 bases and J gave up 0 bases; unmatched junction bases: 9. CDR1 MNHEY and CDR2 SMNVEV come from the germline V gene (reference sequence). This CDR3 has 17 residues. CDR3 residues: CASSKTTGAISYNEQFF. The CDR3 nucleotides read TGTGCCAGCAGTAAAACGACAGGGGCGATCTCCTACAATGAGCAGTTCTTC.

The chain links TRBV29-1 to TRBJ2-7; 8 positions match TRBD2. Germline CDR1 is SQVTM and CDR2 is ANQGSEA. The ends lost 7 bases at V and 6 bases at J; junction bases unmatched: 11. CDR3 length equals 13 residues. CDR3 amino acids: CSAQTSADAEQYF. CDR3 DNA: TGCAGCGCCCAGACTAGCGCGGACGCCGAGCAGTACTTC.

The V gene is TRBV2, the J gene TRBJ2-1; no clear D. CDR1 is SNHLY and CDR2 is FYNNEI in the germline V gene. The CDR3 has 12 residues. Trimming took off 6 bases at V and 5 bases at J, with 8 bases between the two ends. As DNA, the CDR3 is TGTGCCAGCAGCGGAGATAACAATGAGCAGTTCTTC. Translated, it gives CASSGDNNEQFF. The variable domain in full, with the rest retrieved from reference TRBV2 and TRBJ2-1, is EPEVTQTPSHQVTQMGQEVILRCVPISNHLYFYWYRQILGQKVEFLVSFYNNEISEKSEIFDDQFSVERPDGSNFTLKIRSTKLEDSAMYFCASSGDNNEQFFGPGTRLTVL.

The chain carries TRBV11-3 and TRBJ1-2, with a weak D call TRBD1 (5 bases). Trimming took 7 bases from V and 8 from J, leaving 29 bases between them. Per germline, CDR1 SGHNT and CDR2 YENEEA. There are 17 residues in the CDR3. CDR3 amino acids: CASNRGPRLTVSSGYTF. The CDR3 DNA reads TGTGCCAGCAATCGGGGACCCCGGTTGACGGTCTCCTCGGGCTACACCTTC. Complete variable domain (other parts from reference TRBV11-3 and TRBJ1-2): EAGVVQSPRYKIIEKKQPVAFWCNPISGHNTLYWYLQNLGQGPELLIRYENEEAVDDSQLPKDRFSAERLKGVDSTLKIQPAELGDSAVYLCASNRGPRLTVSSGYTFGSGTRLTVV.

The gene calls are TRBV14 and TRBJ2-5; D is unresolved. There are 15 residues in the CDR3. Trimming took off 4 bases at V and 0 bases at J, with 12 bases between the two ends. Germline lookup yields CDR1 SGHDN and CDR2 FVKESK. The CDR3 bases are TGTGCCAGCAGCCGGAAAACCCCTAACCAAGAGACCCAGTACTTC. The encoded protein is CASSRKTPNQETQYF.

This clone appeared a single time. V usage is TRBV5-1 and J usage is TRBJ2-3; 11 bases align to TRBD2. The CDR3 spans 18 residues. The germline gives CDR1 SGHRS, CDR2 YFSETQ. Trimming at V came to 4 bases and at J to 1 base, leaving 11 bases not matched to a gene. CDR3 residues: CASSLGGLAGGRTDTQYF. The CDR3 region has the DNA TGCGCCAGCAGCCTCGGTGGGCTAGCGGGAGGTCGCACAGATACGCAGTATTTT.

V and J are TRBV6-4 and TRBJ2-2; tentatively, D is TRBD2 (6 bases). The V end lost 8 bases, the J end lost 6 bases, and 13 bases lay between the germline ends. Germline assignment: CDR1 MRHNA and CDR2 SNTAGT. The CDR3 spans 13 residues. CDR3 sequence reads: CASGTSGSGELFF. The CDR3 DNA sequence: TGTGCCAGCGGGACTTCAGGGTCCGGGGAGCTGTTTTTT.